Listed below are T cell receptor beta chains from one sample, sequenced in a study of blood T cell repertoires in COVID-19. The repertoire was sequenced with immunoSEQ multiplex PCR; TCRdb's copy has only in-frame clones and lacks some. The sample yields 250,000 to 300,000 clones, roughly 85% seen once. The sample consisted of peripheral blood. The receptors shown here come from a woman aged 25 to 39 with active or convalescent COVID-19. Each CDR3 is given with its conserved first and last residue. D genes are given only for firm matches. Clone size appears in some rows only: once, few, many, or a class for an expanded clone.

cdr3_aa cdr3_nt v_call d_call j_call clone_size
CASSPPKGRVSEQYF TGTGCCAGCAGCCCCCCAAAAGGCAGGGTGAGCGAGCAGTACTTC TRBV14 NA TRBJ2-7 NA
CASRVRAGGKNQPQHF TGTGCCAGCAGGGTTAGGGCGGGGGGCAAGAATCAGCCCCAGCATTTT TRBV27 NA TRBJ1-5 NA
CASSAGQGSGELFF TGTGCCAGCAGCGCGGGACAGGGGTCCGGGGAGCTGTTTTTT TRBV9 TRBD1 TRBJ2-2 NA
CASSPRGLTGELFF TGTGCCAGCAGCCCGAGAGGCCTCACCGGGGAGCTGTTTTTT TRBV5-4 NA TRBJ2-2 NA
CASRDDTSYGYTF TGTGCCAGCAGGGATGACACCTCCTATGGCTACACCTTC TRBV2 NA TRBJ1-2 NA
CASSGTGYNQPQHF TGTGCCAGCTCCGGGACAGGTTACAATCAGCCCCAGCATTTT TRBV6-5 TRBD1 TRBJ1-5 NA
CASSPIPGTGAYNEQFF TGTGCCAGCTCACCAATTCCCGGGACAGGAGCCTACAATGAGCAGTTCTTC TRBV18 TRBD1 TRBJ2-1 once
CASSLVPEETQYF TGTGCCAGCAGCTTAGTACCAGAAGAGACCCAGTACTTC TRBV7-2 NA TRBJ2-5 NA
CASSNGQGPNLNEKLFF TGTGCCAGCAGCAATGGGCAGGGGCCCAACCTTAATGAAAAACTGTTTTTT TRBV2 NA TRBJ1-4 NA
CSASSGFGTYEQYF TGCAGTGCTAGTTCGGGGTTCGGAACCTACGAGCAGTACTTC TRBV20-1 NA TRBJ2-7 NA
CASSRQGTNTEAFF TGTGCCAGCAGTAGACAGGGAACTAACACTGAAGCTTTCTTT TRBV2 TRBD1 TRBJ1-1 NA
CASSLDRSSASYTF TGTGCCAGCAGCCTCGACAGGTCGAGTGCGAGCTACACCTTC TRBV7-2 NA TRBJ1-2 NA
CASSQSKRRYRGAYAGELFF TGCGCCAGCAGTCAATCTAAAAGGCGGTACCGGGGGGCATACGCCGGGGAGCTGTTTTTT TRBV23-1 NA TRBJ2-2 once
CASSLSAEAFF TGTGCCAGCAGCTTATCGGCTGAAGCTTTCTTT TRBV7-9 NA TRBJ1-1 once
CASSFSDRGEETQYF TGTGCCAGCTCCTTCTCGGACAGGGGAGAAGAGACCCAGTACTTC TRBV18 TRBD1 TRBJ2-5 NA
CASSRTSLYGYTF TGTGCCAGCAGCCGAACGAGCCTCTATGGCTACACCTTC TRBV7-8 NA TRBJ1-2 NA
CASSPERTGGEKLFF TGTGCCAGCAGCCCCGAGAGGACAGGGGGAGAAAAACTGTTTTTT TRBV9 TRBD1 TRBJ1-4 NA
CASSREVGYGYTF TGTGCCAGCAGCCGGGAGGTGGGCTATGGCTACACCTTC TRBV11-2 NA TRBJ1-2 NA
CASSSTSGQETQYF TGTGCCAGTAGTAGTACTAGCGGACAAGAGACCCAGTACTTC TRBV19 TRBD2 TRBJ2-5 NA
CASSLKGRGVTEAFF TGTGCCAGCAGCTTAAAGGGCAGGGGGGTCACTGAAGCTTTCTTT TRBV7-2 TRBD1 TRBJ1-1 NA
CASSRGTLNTGELFF TGTGCCAGCAGCCGAGGGACATTGAACACCGGGGAGCTGTTTTTT TRBV7-8 NA TRBJ2-2 NA
CASSPTGGWARQPQHF TGTGCCAGCAGTCCGACCGGGGGTTGGGCACGTCAGCCCCAGCATTTT TRBV27 NA TRBJ1-5 few
CASSPTGYQPQHF TGTGCCAGCAGTCCTACAGGGTATCAGCCCCAGCATTTT TRBV28 NA TRBJ1-5 NA
CASSIDGGSGANVLTF TGTGCCAGTAGTATAGACGGGGGGTCTGGGGCCAACGTCCTGACTTTC TRBV19 TRBD2 TRBJ2-6 once
CASSSRTSGVFGNEQFF TGTGCCAGCAGTTCCCGGACTAGCGGGGTCTTCGGGAATGAGCAGTTCTTC TRBV6-2/TRBV6-3 TRBD2 TRBJ2-1 few
CASSPAGGEQYF TGTGCCAGCTCACCAGCGGGGGGCGAGCAGTACTTC TRBV18 TRBD2 TRBJ2-7 NA
CASSSDRGATGTEAFF TGTGCCAGCAGCTCGGACAGGGGGGCAACCGGCACTGAAGCTTTCTTT TRBV7-2 TRBD1 TRBJ1-1 NA
CASSQGGILNTEAFF TGTGCCAGCAGCCAAGGGGGCATTTTGAACACTGAAGCTTTCTTT TRBV3-1/TRBV3-2 NA TRBJ1-1 NA
CASSLIAGLPPNYNEQFF TGTGCCAGCAGCTTAATAGCCGGACTCCCACCCAACTACAATGAGCAGTTCTTC TRBV7-3 NA TRBJ2-1 once
CASSGQGAGETQYF TGTGCCAGCTCCGGACAGGGGGCCGGGGAGACCCAGTACTTC TRBV18 TRBD1 TRBJ2-5 once
CSASDASGQYF TGCAGTGCTAGTGACGCGTCAGGGCAGTACTTC TRBV20-1 NA TRBJ2-7 few
CASSFRTSGVTDTQYF TGCGCCAGCAGCTTCCGGACTAGCGGGGTCACAGATACGCAGTATTTT TRBV5-1 TRBD2 TRBJ2-3 NA
CASSYFQKNTGELFF TGTGCCAGCAGTTACTTTCAGAAAAACACCGGGGAGCTGTTTTTT TRBV6-2/TRBV6-3 NA TRBJ2-2 NA
CASRSRVPSDNEQFF TGTGCAAGTCGCTCCAGGGTTCCCTCGGACAATGAGCAGTTCTTC TRBV12-2 NA TRBJ2-1 NA
CASVKTSGSDTQYF TGTGCCAGCGTTAAGACTAGCGGTTCAGATACGCAGTATTTT TRBV28 TRBD2 TRBJ2-3 NA
CASSYWGGTGPYEQYF TGTGCCAGCAGTTACTGGGGGGGGACAGGGCCCTACGAGCAGTACTTC TRBV6-5 TRBD1 TRBJ2-7 NA
CASSHQGFPGGYTF TGTGCCAGCAGCCATCAGGGGTTCCCGGGTGGCTACACCTTC TRBV3-1/TRBV3-2 NA TRBJ1-2 NA
CASSFGGSSYNEQFF TGCGCCAGCAGCTTCGGCGGAAGCTCCTACAATGAGCAGTTCTTC TRBV5-1 NA TRBJ2-1 NA
CASSLGLAYEQYF TGTGCCAGCAGCTTAGGGCTAGCGTACGAGCAGTACTTC TRBV7-9 NA TRBJ2-7 NA
CASSERWSTDTQYF TGTGCCAGCAGTGAACGGTGGAGCACAGATACGCAGTATTTT TRBV2 NA TRBJ2-3 few
CASSLPDRVDNQPQHF TGTGCCAGCAGCTTGCCGGACAGGGTTGACAATCAGCCCCAGCATTTT TRBV9 TRBD1 TRBJ1-5 NA
CASSYSLGQGAGWTEAFF TGTGCCAGCAGTTACTCCCTCGGACAGGGGGCGGGATGGACTGAAGCTTTCTTT TRBV6-2/TRBV6-3 TRBD1 TRBJ1-1 NA
CASSYTSREQFF TGTGCCAGCAGTTACACATCTCGAGAGCAGTTCTTC TRBV6-2/TRBV6-3 NA TRBJ2-1 NA
CASSIDSSGQPQHF TGTGCCAGCTCAATCGACAGTTCAGGCCAGCCCCAGCATTTT TRBV18 NA TRBJ1-5 NA
CASSLGGSGYTF TGTGCCAGCAGCTTGGGGGGGAGCGGCTACACCTTC TRBV11-3 NA TRBJ1-2 NA
CASSPHGGGPEKLFF TGTGCCAGCAGCCCACACGGAGGGGGCCCAGAAAAACTGTTTTTT TRBV6-2/TRBV6-3 TRBD1 TRBJ1-4 NA
CASSLRRNGSPLHF TGTGCCAGCAGCTTAAGGAGGAACGGTTCACCCCTCCACTTT TRBV5-6 NA TRBJ1-6 NA
CASSSYTGELFF TGTGCCAGCAGTTCCTACACCGGGGAGCTGTTTTTT TRBV6-2/TRBV6-3 NA TRBJ2-2 NA
CASRGLKQGAHRDGYTF TGTGCCAGCAGAGGCCTTAAACAGGGGGCGCACCGGGATGGCTACACCTTC TRBV2 TRBD1 TRBJ1-2 NA
CASSPRQGGRTEAFF TGTGCCAGCAGCCCCCGACAGGGTGGGAGGACTGAAGCTTTCTTT TRBV7-9 TRBD1 TRBJ1-1 NA
CASSQEFRDRGRGELFF TGTGCCAGCAGCCAGGAGTTCCGGGACAGGGGGCGCGGGGAGCTGTTTTTT TRBV14 TRBD1 TRBJ2-2 NA
CASGPTGGGYGYTF TGTGCCAGCGGTCCTACAGGGGGCGGCTATGGCTACACCTTC TRBV4-2 TRBD1 TRBJ1-2 NA
CAVRDMNTEAFF TGTGCCGTCCGAGATATGAACACTGAAGCTTTCTTT TRBV10-3 NA TRBJ1-1 NA
CASSSDGGAETQYF TGTGCCAGCAGCTCGGACGGGGGGGCAGAGACCCAGTACTTC TRBV4-2 TRBD2 TRBJ2-5 NA
CASSLEGNTIYF TGTGCCAGCAGTTTAGAGGGGAACACCATATATTTT TRBV12-3/TRBV12-4 NA TRBJ1-3 NA
CASSLGGLREQYF TGTGCCAGCAGCCTCGGGGGGCTGAGGGAGCAGTACTTC TRBV7-2 NA TRBJ2-7 NA